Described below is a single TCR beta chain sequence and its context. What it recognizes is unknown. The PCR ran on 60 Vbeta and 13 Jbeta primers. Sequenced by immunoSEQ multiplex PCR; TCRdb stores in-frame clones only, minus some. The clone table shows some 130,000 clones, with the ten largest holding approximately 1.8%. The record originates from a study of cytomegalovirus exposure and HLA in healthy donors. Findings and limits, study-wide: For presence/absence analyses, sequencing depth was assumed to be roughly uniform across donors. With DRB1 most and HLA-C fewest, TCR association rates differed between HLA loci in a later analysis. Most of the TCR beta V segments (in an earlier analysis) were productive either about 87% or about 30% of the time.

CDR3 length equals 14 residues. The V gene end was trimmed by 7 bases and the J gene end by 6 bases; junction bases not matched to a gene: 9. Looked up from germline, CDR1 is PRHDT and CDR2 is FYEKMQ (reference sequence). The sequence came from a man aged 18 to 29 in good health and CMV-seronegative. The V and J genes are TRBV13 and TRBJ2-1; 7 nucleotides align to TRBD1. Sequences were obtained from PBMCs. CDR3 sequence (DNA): TGTGCCAGCATCGGGCAGGGGGTTAGCAATGAGCAGTTCTTC. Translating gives CASIGQGVSNEQFF.